Sequencing of this TCR beta chain was carried out in a study of cytotoxic CD8 clonotypes in ibrutinib-treated CLL (dated by TCRdb to about 2021). For context, the study as a whole: The cohort was composed of under 12 relapsed/refractory and fewer than 16 treatment-naive patients; IGHV unmutated status was identified in under 18 patients. On average, each sample yielded roughly 260,000 productive templates and tens of thousands of productive rearrangements. Partial responses were observed in approximately 24 patients and complete responses in 2; after a median follow-up of 68 months, remission was maintained in around 14 patients and progression was observed in around twelve. Response samples were obtained after a median of around 11 months of treatment, with a range of about 6 to 36 months. Cryopreserved peripheral blood mononuclear cells were obtained before treatment, at response, and at either sustained remission or disease progression. Of the approximately 94 people in the trial, roughly 27 had longitudinal samples available. All remission and progressive disease samples were collected while patients were still receiving ibrutinib. General findings and caveats noted by the study authors: Clonality increased at ibrutinib response, stayed stable in sustained remission, and fell back toward baseline at progression. Baseline clonality exceeded that of age-matched healthy donors and correlated strongly with circulating CD8+ T-cell counts. Lymph node repertoires were not examined, and the timing of sampling was not matched between patients in sustained remission and those whose disease progressed. Public clonotypes were rare and either shrank or stayed stable during treatment, and the rise in clonality at ibrutinib response reflected expansion of private clonotypes.

The sample holds a few counts of this clone. This clone's antigen is unknown. No base qualities exist here, and no much larger clone lies one base off it. The goal of deep resolution MiSeq sequencing was a depth between 1 in 1 million and 1 in 200,000 T cells, and coverage averaged 10x per clonotype. TCR beta libraries were generated with the immunoSEQ hsTCRB Kit. Per the authors' processing: Data were analyzed with ImmunoSEQ Data Assistant and ImmunoSEQ Analyzer, with V, D and J genes assigned per IMGT definitions. Clonality was computed as one minus normalized Shannon entropy of productive rearrangement frequencies, ranging from 0 to 1. Only overrepresented clonotypes making up at least 0.05% of each patient's repertoire were included in the public clonotype analysis. Approximately 12 repertoires from age-matched healthy donors, obtained from immuneACCESS, served as clonality controls. TCRdb retrieved this table from immuneACCESS and kept in-frame rearrangements only. Not all clones are present; in checked studies, unresolved V genes account for under half, and no reason is known for the remainder. V, J and clone size reflect that table, while D and trimming were determined from the DNA. Present in this sample are just over 200,000 clones, roughly three quarters of which were seen just once. The ten largest make up about 6% of the sample.

In the germline V gene (reference sequence), CDR1 corresponds to LNHDA and CDR2 to SQIVND. The CDR3, from cysteine to phenylalanine, totals 15 residues. CDR3 DNA is the only sequence kept; it has 45 bases, read in frame from the first base. V lost 9 bases and J lost 1 base; the stretch between them is 18 bases long. This specimen's time point label, interpreted: 12 months on ibrutinib. For TCR beta library preparation, approximately 2 micrograms of genomic DNA was extracted from cryopreserved PBMCs. Longitudinal blood samples from CLL patients on ibrutinib monotherapy were analyzed using high-throughput TCR beta sequencing. The patients took part in an open-label, single-center phase 2 trial of ibrutinib monotherapy.

This TCR was sampled from a human donor with chronic lymphocytic leukemia. The rearranged chain carries TRBV19 and TRBJ1-2; no D gene call is confident. This material consisted of PBMCs, taken after 12 months of ibrutinib treatment. The CDR3: CASGRFGASNYGYTF. The nucleotide sequence is given as TGTGCCAGCGGCCGATTCGGTGCAAGTAACTATGGCTACACCTTC.